A single sample gave rise to the 31 T cell receptor beta chains below, sequenced in a study of cytomegalovirus exposure and HLA in healthy donors (dated by TCRdb to about 2017). Library prep was done by the immunoSEQ multiplex PCR assay. TCRdb stores this immuneACCESS table with in-frame sequences only. Part of the clones is absent; in the studies checked, under half of the shortfall reflects unresolved V genes, and no reason is known for the rest. This sample has about 360,000 clones in its table, and around 86% of those were observed once. The ten largest clones take up 0.65% to 0.95% of the sample. Input material: PBMCs. The origin of the receptors is a woman aged 18-29 years in good health and CMV-seronegative.

V usage is TRBV18 and J usage is TRBJ2-2; D is possibly TRBD2 (7 bases). The CDR3 has 16 residues. Trimming pared 3 bases from V and 0 bases from J, leaving 11 bases between. The germline V gene has CDR1 KGHSH and CDR2 LQKENI. The DNA of the CDR3 is TGTGCCAGCTCACCCTTCGGGGGGCCGAACACCGGGGAGCTGTTTTTT. Translating it yields CASSPFGGPNTGELFF.

The gene calls are TRBV7-9 and TRBJ1-2; a possible D gene is TRBD1 (5 bases). From germline, CDR1 is SEHNR and CDR2 FQNEAQ (reference sequence). CDR3 length: 12 amino acids. Trimming shortened V by 8 bases and J by 6 bases, and 13 bases separated the two germline ends. Here the CDR3 DNA reads TGTGCCAGCTTCCGCGGGGCCCATGGCTACACCTTC. This codes for CASFRGAHGYTF.

V usage is TRBV2 and J usage is TRBJ2-7; 10 bases agree with TRBD1. V lost 5 bases and J lost 7; bases outside the gene matches: 11. The CDR3 consists of 15 residues. CDR1 is SNHLY and CDR2 is FYNNEI in the germline V gene. DNA of the CDR3: TGTGCCAGCAGTCCCACGGGACAGGGGCCTGGGGAGCAGTACTTC. Protein: CASSPTGQGPGEQYF.

The CDR3 loop is CASSPMDPPGCFF. The CDR3 bases are TGCGCCAGCAGCCCCATGGACCCGCCAGGGTGTTTCTTT. The chain has TRBV4-1 and TRBJ1-1; perhaps TRBD1 as D (5 bases). The CDR3 is 13 amino acids. Looked up from germline, CDR1 is MGHRA and CDR2 is YSYEKL. Trimming removed 4 bases at V and 13 bases at J, with 19 bases between.

The chain couples TRBV6-6 to TRBJ2-7, with 7 bases lining up with TRBD1. Losses at the gene ends were 6 bases for V and 2 bases for J; bases not matched to a gene: 13. Germline assignment: CDR1 MNHNY and CDR2 SVGAGI (reference sequence). The CDR3 is made up of 16 amino acids. CDR3 in amino acids: CASSGRRTGTAYEQYF. DNA of the CDR3: TGTGCCAGCAGCGGACGCAGAACCGGGACAGCCTACGAGCAGTACTTC.

This rearrangement joins TRBV19 to TRBJ1-2; weak D call: TRBD1 (5 bases). Per germline, CDR1 LNHDA and CDR2 SQIVND (reference sequence). V lost 7 bases to trimming and J lost 5 bases, with 14 bases between them. The CDR3 covers 13 residues. The CDR3 DNA follows: TGTGCCAGTAAGGGGACTGACGGATATGGCTACACCTTC. Protein: CASKGTDGYGYTF.

The gene calls are TRBV2 and TRBJ1-5; the D is unclear. Germline V gene lookup returns CDR1 SNHLY and CDR2 FYNNEI. Trimming removed 4 bases at V and 4 bases at J, with 14 bases between. There are 15 residues in the CDR3. The CDR3 spells CASSGRRTGNQPQHF. CDR3 DNA sequence: TGTGCCAGCAGTGGCCGGAGGACGGGGAATCAGCCCCAGCATTTT. The full variable domain, completed using reference TRBV2 and TRBJ1-5, is EPEVTQTPSHQVTQMGQEVILRCVPISNHLYFYWYRQILGQKVEFLVSFYNNEISEKSEIFDDQFSVERPDGSNFTLKIRSTKLEDSAMYFCASSGRRTGNQPQHFGDGTRLSIL.

The chain uses TRBV28 and TRBJ2-5, with TRBD1 identical over 9 bases. This CDR3 comprises 15 residues. Germline CDR1 and CDR2: MDHEN and SYDVKM. J gave up 3 bases and V 2 bases, and 4 bases lay outside the gene matches. CDR3 DNA sequence: TGTGCCAGCAGTTTAGGGACAGGGTTAAAAGAGACCCAGTACTTC. Translated: CASSLGTGLKETQYF.

CDR3 sequence (DNA): TGCGCCAGCAGCCAAGAGGGTGGGAGGAGCCACGAGCAGTACTTC. Translation: CASSQEGGRSHEQYF. The V and J genes are TRBV4-1 and TRBJ2-7, with D possibly being TRBD2 (6 bases). The CDR3 contains 15 residues. Germline CDR1 and CDR2: MGHRA and YSYEKL. The V end lost 0 bases, the J end lost 5 bases, and 14 bases lay between the germline ends.

The J gene is TRBJ2-7, the V gene TRBV4-2; 7 positions match TRBD2. CDR3 length: 16 amino acids. The V gene end was trimmed by 0 bases and the J gene end by 0 bases; junction bases not matched to a gene: 5. The germline gives CDR1 LGHNA, CDR2 YNFKEQ. CDR3 sequence reads: CASSQEGGGTSYEQYF. CDR3 DNA sequence: TGTGCCAGCAGCCAAGAGGGGGGGGGAACCTCCTACGAGCAGTACTTC.

This chain links TRBV27 with TRBJ2-2; 7 bases are a match to TRBD1. Losses at the gene ends were 5 bases for V and 2 bases for J; bases not matched to a gene: 17. In germline, CDR1 is MNHEY, CDR2 SMNVEV (reference sequence). The CDR3 sequence is 19 residues long. The CDR3 bases are TGTGCCAGCAGTCCCCCGACGACAGGGCTTCGCATCAACACCGGGGAGCTGTTTTTT. It encodes CASSPPTTGLRINTGELFF.

This clone came up once. The gene calls are TRBV25-1 and TRBJ2-2; TRBD1 might be the D (7 bases). The V end was cut by 7 bases, the J end by 5 bases, with 17 bases between. The CDR3 totals 15 residues. The germline V gene has CDR1 MGHDK and CDR2 SYGVNS. The CDR3 DNA reads as TGTGCCAGCACTTCCCGGGACAGCGGGACCGGGGAGCTGTTTTTT. This translates into CASTSRDSGTGELFF.

This clone has just a few counts. The V and J genes are TRBV28 and TRBJ1-4, with D uncertain. The CDR3 length is 13 residues. V lost 7 bases to trimming and J lost 7 bases, with 13 bases between them. Germline CDR1 and CDR2: MDHEN and SYDVKM. CDR3 DNA: TGTGCCAGCATGCCCGGGAGGCCTGAAAAACTGTTTTTT. Translated, it gives CASMPGRPEKLFF.

Concerning this clone: The junction differs from germline at one of its ends, possibly a read error. The rearrangement joins TRBV4-2 to TRBJ1-2; TRBD1 might be the D (6 bases). The CDR3 sequence is 14 residues long. CDR1 is LGHNA and CDR2 is YNFKEQ in the germline V gene. CDR3 sequence (DNA): TGTGCCAGCAGCCCAGGACAGACTAATTATGGCTACACCTTC. As protein: CASSPGQTNYGYTF.

The chain employs TRBV6-1 and TRBJ2-7; D remains unclear. The CDR3 has 12 amino acids. Germline-derived CDR1 and CDR2 are MNHNS and SASEGT. V was clipped by 7 bases and J by 3 bases, with 10 bases between them. The CDR3: CASMGLLYEQYF. Written as DNA, the CDR3 is TGTGCCAGCATGGGCCTTCTCTACGAGCAGTACTTC.

The rearrangement joins TRBV9 to TRBJ2-3; D gene ambiguous. Trimming left V 0 bases short and J 2 bases short, with 10 bases between. The CDR3 runs 15 residues. Germline loops: CDR1 SGDLS, CDR2 YYNGEE. CDR3 residues: CASSVVASSTDTQYF. The CDR3 bases are TGTGCCAGCAGCGTAGTAGCCTCCTCCACAGATACGCAGTATTTT.

The J gene is TRBJ2-1, the V gene TRBV27, with D maybe TRBD1 (8 bases). Germline V gives CDR1 MNHEY, CDR2 SMNVEV (reference sequence). This CDR3 has 13 residues. Trimming pared 6 bases from V and 8 bases from J, leaving 14 bases between. The CDR3 sequence is CASSDRGGYEQFF. CDR3 sequence (DNA): TGTGCCAGCAGCGACAGGGGAGGGTATGAGCAGTTCTTC.

This chain connects TRBV5-5 to TRBJ2-5; TRBD2 agrees at 7 bases. The CDR3 is 12 residues long. Germline loops: CDR1 SGHKS, CDR2 YYEKEE (reference sequence). J lost 7 bases, V lost 1 base, and 1 base had no gene match. The CDR3 here is CASSLRGVTQYF. The CDR3 region has the DNA TGTGCCAGCAGCTTGCGGGGGGTGACCCAGTACTTC.

V usage is TRBV30 and J usage is TRBJ2-1; TRBD2 is a possible D gene (7 bases). The CDR3 extends over 15 amino acids. The germline gives CDR1 GTSNPN, CDR2 SVGIG (reference sequence). The V and J ends lost 1 base and 8 bases respectively, with 18 bases between them. The CDR3 region is CAWSALGGAGDEQFF. In nucleotides, the CDR3 is TGTGCCTGGAGTGCGCTAGGGGGGGCCGGCGATGAGCAGTTCTTC.

This clone appeared a few times. The gene calls are TRBV2 and TRBJ1-5; TRBD1 matches 8 bases. The CDR3 has 15 amino acids. Trimming at V came to 6 bases and at J to 2 bases, leaving 6 bases not matched to a gene. CDR1 SNHLY and CDR2 FYNNEI come from the germline V gene. The CDR3 protein is CASRTGAGGNQPQHF. The CDR3 bases are TGTGCCAGCAGGACAGGGGCAGGTGGCAATCAGCCCCAGCATTTT. The complete variable domain, with remaining parts taken from reference TRBV2 and TRBJ1-5, reads EPEVTQTPSHQVTQMGQEVILRCVPISNHLYFYWYRQILGQKVEFLVSFYNNEISEKSEIFDDQFSVERPDGSNFTLKIRSTKLEDSAMYFCASRTGAGGNQPQHFGDGTRLSIL.

The chain has TRBV25-1 and TRBJ1-6, with 9 bases matching TRBD1. The CDR3 is 14 residues long. Germline V gene data show CDR1 as MGHDK and CDR2 as SYGVNS. Trimming removed 5 bases from V and 9 bases from J; junction bases left unmatched: 5. The CDR3 reads CASSPRDRVSPLHF. The CDR3 nucleotides read TGTGCCAGCAGTCCCAGGGACAGGGTTTCACCCCTCCACTTT.

The rearrangement joins TRBV27 to TRBJ1-5; possible D gene TRBD1, 5 bases. V was shortened by 4 bases and J by 2 bases, with 18 bases between the two germline ends. Germline-derived CDR1 and CDR2 are MNHEY and SMNVEV (reference sequence). There are 17 residues in the CDR3. DNA of the CDR3: TGTGCCAGCAGTTCCTGGACACCTATAGCCGGCAATCAGCCCCAGCATTTT. Translation gives CASSSWTPIAGNQPQHF.

V and J are TRBV30 and TRBJ2-6; no clear D. Germline values: CDR1 GTSNPN, CDR2 SVGIG (reference sequence). This CDR3 comprises 15 residues. Trimming took off 1 base at V and 4 bases at J, with 11 bases between the two ends. CDR3 in amino acids: CAWSGLMAGANVLTF. CDR3 bases: TGTGCCTGGAGTGGGTTAATGGCCGGGGCCAACGTCCTGACTTTC.

V usage is TRBV28 and J usage is TRBJ2-5, with 9 bases lining up with TRBD1. Germline CDR1 MDHEN, CDR2 SYDVKM. CDR3 size: 16 residues. Trimming took 6 bases from V and 4 from J; bases not matched to a gene: 12. The CDR3: CASSQGGDRARETQYF. The CDR3 DNA follows: TGTGCCAGCAGCCAAGGGGGGGACAGGGCCCGAGAGACCCAGTACTTC.

This sequence joins TRBV7-6 and TRBJ2-2; 10 bases match TRBD2. Germline V gene lookup returns CDR1 SGHVS and CDR2 FNYEAQ. The CDR3 spans 18 residues. The junction had 4 bases not matched to a gene; V was cut back by 0 bases and J by 0 bases. CDR3 DNA: TGTGCCAGCAGCTTAGCTGCTAGCGGGAGCGCGAACACCGGGGAGCTGTTTTTT. Protein sequence: CASSLAASGSANTGELFF.

The chain uses TRBV7-8 and TRBJ2-3, with a tentative D call TRBD1 (6 bases). Per germline, CDR1 SGHVS and CDR2 FQNEAQ. This CDR3 contains 17 residues. With 1 base removed from V and 0 bases from J, the gap between germline ends came to 14 bases. The CDR3 DNA reads as TGTGCCAGCAGCTTAGGAGTGGGGGCGGTGAGCACAGATACGCAGTATTTT. Its translation: CASSLGVGAVSTDTQYF.

The chain couples TRBV7-9 to TRBJ2-5; 11 nucleotides match TRBD2. The germline V gene has CDR1 SEHNR and CDR2 FQNEAQ (reference sequence). V was clipped by 5 bases and J by 3 bases; unmatched bases: 11. This CDR3 has 17 residues. CDR3 protein: CASSGYYPGLAEETQYF. As DNA, the CDR3 is TGTGCCAGCAGCGGATATTATCCGGGACTAGCGGAAGAGACCCAGTACTTC.

The V and J genes are TRBV6-6 and TRBJ1-1; possibly TRBD1 for D (6 bases). Trimming removed 8 bases from V and 2 bases from J, with 12 bases in between. Germline V gene data show CDR1 as MNHNY and CDR2 as SVGAGI (reference sequence). This CDR3 is built from 13 residues. The CDR3 reads CASWRGTNTEAFF. CDR3 coding DNA: TGTGCCAGCTGGCGGGGGACAAACACTGAAGCTTTCTTT.

This clone has only a few counts. The chain links TRBV6-1 to TRBJ1-1; no firm D call. V was pared by 5 bases and J by 2 bases, with 12 bases between. The germline CDR1 and CDR2 sequences are MNHNS and SASEGT. CDR3 length: 14 residues. The CDR3 nucleotides are TGTGCCAGCAGTCTACAGACGGAAAACACTGAAGCTTTCTTT. It encodes CASSLQTENTEAFF.

This chain links TRBV6-5 with TRBJ2-1; 11 bases are a match to TRBD2. The length of the CDR3 is 15 residues. J gave up 7 bases and V 3 bases, and 5 bases lay outside the gene matches. From germline, CDR1 is MNHEY and CDR2 SVGAGI. CDR3 amino acids: CASSYIAGGSNEQFF. The CDR3 DNA reads TGTGCCAGCAGTTATATAGCGGGGGGGTCGAATGAGCAGTTCTTC.

This clone was seen once. This chain uses TRBV9 with TRBJ2-2; 12 nucleotides line up with TRBD2. The CDR3 runs 16 residues. In germline, CDR1 is SGDLS, CDR2 YYNGEE. Trimming cost V 3 bases and J 7 bases; bases outside gene matches: 7. CDR3 protein: CASSASGRAIDGELFF. The CDR3 region has the DNA TGTGCCAGCAGCGCTAGCGGGAGGGCCATTGACGGGGAGCTGTTTTTT.